These T cell receptor beta chains were read from a single sample in a study of radiation and T cells in renal cell carcinoma. Libraries were prepared by immunoSEQ multiplex PCR; TCRdb keeps only in-frame clonotypes and omits some of them. Here the sample spans some 140,000 clones, roughly 88% being singletons. The sample in question was blood, obtained from a patient whose treatment included radiotherapy and nephrectomy. All receptors come from a woman aged 45-60 years with renal cell carcinoma. Both conserved end residues are part of each CDR3. Each record gives: J gene, V gene, D gene, CDR3 length, clone size, CDR3 DNA, CDR3 protein. The D gene is left open where the match is weak. Clone size is not always given. Where it is, it says once, few, many or a class for expanded clones.

>TRBJ1-5|TRBV4-1|TRBD1|15|-
TGCGCCAGCAGCCCGACAGGGTCCCCCGCTCGGCCCCAGCATTTT
CASSPTGSPARPQHF
>TRBJ2-2|TRBV6-1|TRBD1|14|once
TGTGCCAGCAGCTACGACAGGGCCGGCGGGGAGCTGTTTTTT
CASSYDRAGGELFF
>TRBJ1-2|TRBV7-9|-|15|-
TGTGCCAGCAGCTTACCGGGGGAAGAGAACTATGGCTACACCTTC
CASSLPGEENYGYTF
>TRBJ2-3|TRBV27|TRBD2|14|-
TGTGCCAGCAGTCAGGGACTAGCGGCTGATACGCAGTATTTT
CASSQGLAADTQYF
>TRBJ1-1|TRBV7-2|TRBD1|16|-
TGTGCCAGCAGCTTAAAAAGGACAGGGGTGGGGACTGAAGCTTTCTTT
CASSLKRTGVGTEAFF
>TRBJ1-1|TRBV30|-|14|-
TGTGCCTGGGGACCCGGCGGCTTGAACACTGAAGCTTTCTTT
CAWGPGGLNTEAFF
>TRBJ2-3|TRBV5-4|-|14|-
TGTGCCAGCAGCTTCGGAGGGGGAATAGATACGCAGTATTTT
CASSFGGGIDTQYF
>TRBJ1-1|TRBV25-1|-|13|once
TGTGCCACGTCGGGGGTCAAGAACACTGAAGCTTTCTTT
CATSGVKNTEAFF
>TRBJ2-1|TRBV5-4|TRBD2|15|-
TGTGCCAGCAGCTTGGGTAGCGGGGCCTACAATGAGCAGTTCTTC
CASSLGSGAYNEQFF
>TRBJ2-1|TRBV10-3|-|12|-
TGTGCCATCAGTTGGGCAGCCAATGAGCAGTTCTTC
CAISWAANEQFF
>TRBJ1-1|TRBV19|-|16|-
TGTGCCAGTACCGACGCCCGGGGAGTAATGAACACTGAAGCTTTCTTT
CASTDARGVMNTEAFF
>TRBJ2-2|TRBV9|-|14|-
TGTGCCAGCAGCGTAGACCCTTTAATCGGGGAGCTGTTTTTT
CASSVDPLIGELFF
>TRBJ2-2|TRBV18|-|15|once
TGTGCCAGCTCACTCAACTGGGAGAACACCGGGGAGCTGTTTTTT
CASSLNWENTGELFF
>TRBJ2-5|TRBV7-2|-|13|-
TGTGCCAGCAGCTTAGGAAAGGGAGAGACCCAGTACTTC
CASSLGKGETQYF
>TRBJ2-5|TRBV7-9|-|15|-
TGTGCCAGCAGCTTAGCCCCCCCGCGGGTGGAGACCCAGTACTTC
CASSLAPPRVETQYF
>TRBJ2-5|TRBV2|-|15|-
TGTGCCAGCAGTGATTTGCGGGGAGGGGGGGAGACCCAGTACTTC
CASSDLRGGGETQYF
>TRBJ1-5|TRBV5-5|-|14|-
TGTGCCAGCAGCACCGGGACATCGTATCAGCCCCAGCATTTT
CASSTGTSYQPQHF
>TRBJ2-3|TRBV5-1|TRBD2|17|-
TGCGCCAGCAGCTTGGCTGCTCTAGCGGGGGGGCCGGATACGCAGTATTTT
CASSLAALAGGPDTQYF
>TRBJ2-7|TRBV6-4|-|16|-
TGTGCCAGCAGTGACCTCGTCCAAAGAAGGGGCCGGGAGCAGTACTTC
CASSDLVQRRGREQYF
>TRBJ1-1|TRBV5-1|-|15|-
TGCGCCAGCAGCTTGGACGGGGGCGCGGACACTGAAGCTTTCTTT
CASSLDGGADTEAFF
>TRBJ2-5|TRBV5-1|-|14|few
TGCGCCAGCAGCTGGCAAGTAGGGGGGGAGACCCAGTACTTC
CASSWQVGGETQYF
>TRBJ2-7|TRBV4-1|-|15|-
TGCGCCAGCAGCCAATTAAAGTCAGGGGCCTACGAGCAGTACTTC
CASSQLKSGAYEQYF
>TRBJ1-6|TRBV12-1|-|16|once
TGTGCCAGCAGCTTTGACGGGAGCTCCTATAATTCACCCCTCCACTTT
CASSFDGSSYNSPLHF
>TRBJ2-6|TRBV11-2|-|16|-
TGTGCCAGCAGCTTAACGCTGACCTCTGGGGCCAACGTCCTGACTTTC
CASSLTLTSGANVLTF
>TRBJ2-3|TRBV11-3|-|13|-
TGTGCCAGCAGCACCCAAAACACAGATACGCAGTATTTT
CASSTQNTDTQYF
>TRBJ2-2|TRBV7-9|-|15|-
TGTGCCAGCAGCTTAGACCAGGCTGGGCCCGGGGAGCTGTTTTTT
CASSLDQAGPGELFF
>TRBJ2-1|TRBV9|-|13|-
TGTGCCAGCAGCGTAGCTCACTACAATGAGCAGTTCTTC
CASSVAHYNEQFF
>TRBJ2-6|TRBV25-1|-|13|-
TGTGCCAGCAGTGCAGGGTGGGCCAACGTCCTGACTTTC
CASSAGWANVLTF
>TRBJ1-2|TRBV5-1|TRBD1|14|-
TGCGCCAGCAGCATCAACCGGGACAGGGATGGCTACACCTTC
CASSINRDRDGYTF
>TRBJ1-4|TRBV30|TRBD1|15|-
TGTGCCTGGGCAAAAACTCCGGGACAGAATGAAAAACTGTTTTTT
CAWAKTPGQNEKLFF
>TRBJ1-1|TRBV6-5|-|12|medium-sized
TGTGCCAGCAGTGCCATGAACACTGAAGCTTTCTTT
CASSAMNTEAFF